Following are 10 T cell receptor beta chains from one sample sequenced in a study of T cell responses to AZD1222 COVID-19 vaccine. This table comes from immunoSEQ multiplex PCR, and its TCRdb copy is limited to in-frame clones, with some not included. The data hold some 150,000 clones, with about 92% observed a single time. The specimen was peripheral blood, collected on day 0 of MenACWY control vaccination. The receptors originated from an adult in good health.

The table lists this clone with a count of one. The V and J genes are TRBV7-2 and TRBJ2-1; D is possibly TRBD2 (6 bases). From germline, CDR1 is SGHTA and CDR2 FQGNSA. V lost 5 bases, J lost 9 bases, and 20 bases lay in between. This CDR3 region has 15 residues. CDR3 protein: CASSRPGLRGFEQFF. CDR3 bases: TGTGCCAGCAGCCGTCCGGGACTCCGGGGATTTGAGCAGTTCTTC.

The chain recombines TRBV5-1 with TRBJ1-6, with 12 bases that match TRBD1. V lost 4 bases, J lost 9 bases, and 5 bases stayed unmatched. The CDR3 sequence is 15 residues long. Germline V gives CDR1 SGHRS, CDR2 YFSETQ. The CDR3 coding sequence is TGCGCCAGCAGCCAGGGACAGGGGGCTTTTTCACCCCTCCACTTT. Encoded protein: CASSQGQGAFSPLHF.

V and J are TRBV18 and TRBJ2-1; D is ambiguous. The CDR3 has 12 amino acids. Germline assignment: CDR1 KGHSH and CDR2 LQKENI. The germline V and J ends were trimmed by 2 bases and 10 bases, with 9 bases remaining between them. CDR3 loop: CASSPESREQFF. Here the CDR3 DNA reads TGTGCCAGCTCACCAGAAAGTCGAGAGCAGTTCTTC.

This clone was seen a single time. J is TRBJ2-1 and V is TRBV5-1; TRBD1 might be the D (5 bases). Per germline, CDR1 SGHRS and CDR2 YFSETQ. The CDR3 covers 17 residues. The V gene lost 2 bases and the J gene lost 5 bases, with 20 bases spanning the gap. As DNA, the CDR3 is TGCGCCAGCAGCTTCTCCGCGATTAGGGGTGGTAACAATGAGCAGTTCTTC. This gives the protein CASSFSAIRGGNNEQFF.

The chain couples TRBV9 to TRBJ2-2, with D perhaps given as TRBD1 or TRBD2 (5 bases each). Germline CDR1 and CDR2: SGDLS and YYNGEE. This CDR3 is built from 16 residues. V was pared by 3 bases and J by 6 bases, with 18 bases between. The CDR3 loop is CASSGPIGTQAGELFF. CDR3 bases: TGTGCCAGCAGCGGTCCGATTGGGACCCAAGCCGGGGAGCTGTTTTTT.

The chain has TRBV4-2 and TRBJ1-4; possible D gene TRBD1, 6 bases. Germline CDR1 is LGHNA and CDR2 is YNFKEQ. This CDR3 has 16 amino acids. V dropped 2 bases and J dropped 7 bases, with 17 bases sitting between them. The DNA of the CDR3 is TGTGCCAGCAGCCAACAAGGGGGAGGGATCGGTGAAAAACTGTTTTTT. This codes for CASSQQGGGIGEKLFF.

This clone appeared once. V gene TRBV9 combines with J gene TRBJ1-5, with 7 bases aligning to TRBD1. The CDR3 consists of 14 residues. From germline, CDR1 is SGDLS and CDR2 YYNGEE. The junction had 4 bases not matched to a gene; V was cut back by 2 bases and J by 5 bases. The CDR3 coding sequence is TGTGCCAGCAGCGTTGGGGACAGCTATCAGCCCCAGCATTTT. The encoded protein is CASSVGDSYQPQHF.

This clone came up once. The chain couples TRBV4-3 to TRBJ1-3; 7 bases agree with TRBD1. Germline CDR1 is LGHNA and CDR2 is YSLEER. CDR3 length: 15 amino acids. J gave up 4 bases and V 3 bases, and 6 bases lay outside the gene matches. CDR3 region: CASSHLQGPGNTIYF. DNA of the CDR3: TGCGCCAGCAGCCACCTACAGGGGCCGGGAAACACCATATATTTT.

The chain recombines TRBV3-1 (or the pseudogene TRBV3-2) with TRBJ1-1; the D is unclear. Per the germline V gene, CDR1 is LGHDT and CDR2 is YNNKEL (reference sequence). This CDR3 region has 14 residues. V was trimmed by 4 bases and J by 3 bases, leaving 12 bases between them. CDR3 sequence reads: CASSLAGSDTEAFF. As DNA, the CDR3 is TGTGCCAGCAGCCTTGCGGGCTCGGACACTGAAGCTTTCTTT.

This clone was seen once. The chain recombines TRBV3-1 (or the pseudogene TRBV3-2) with TRBJ1-4; TRBD1 is a possible D gene (6 bases). CDR1 and CDR2 from the germline V gene are LGHDT and YNNKEL (reference sequence). V lost 0 bases, J lost 7 bases, and 12 bases lay in between. CDR3 size: 15 residues. CDR3 amino acids: CASSQDQGYSEKLFF. CDR3 sequence (DNA): TGTGCCAGCAGCCAAGATCAGGGGTATAGTGAAAAACTGTTTTTT.